This T cell receptor (beta chain) was sequenced for a study of T cells in Graves' hyperthyroidism and ophthalmopathy. The study's findings and limits: Using 13 V-J features, a model discriminated ophthalmopathy from stable hyperthyroidism. Blood also contained most expanded thyroid clonotypes above 0.001. Ophthalmopathy onset followed model prediction by a median approximately seven months.

Authors of the study amplified TCR beta CDR3 regions from RNA transcripts. Carried out on the TCR CDR3, a first-round RT-PCR used the HTBI primer set. TCRdb re-called the multiplex PCR reads through MiXCR, storing one row per CDR3 protein. The repertoire holds about 570,000 distinct CDR3 sequences, with 40% to 55% as singletons. The CDR3 is made up of 15 amino acids. Germline values: CDR1 MNHEY, CDR2 SVGAGI. V was trimmed by 8 bases and J by 6 bases, leaving 17 bases between them. Together with thyroid ultrasound, orbital computed tomography, serum thyroxine and TRAb, clinical symptoms were used for diagnoses. In the case of this clonotype: Its specificity is unknown.

V is TRBV6-5 and J is TRBJ1-6, with D possibly TRBD1 on 5 matching bases. This TCR came from an adult woman with Graves' disease, either hyperthyroidism or ophthalmopathy (not recorded which). Sequencing used peripheral blood or thyroid tissue (not recorded which). CDR3 nucleotide sequence: TGTGCCAGCGTCATGGCGGGGGGACTTAATTCACCCCTCCACTTT. It specifies CASVMAGGLNSPLHF.